The count of the clone carrying this T cell receptor (beta chain) is one. Antigen: not known. An end of the junction differs from the germline gene, which may be a read error. This record belongs to a study of molecular identifiers for immune sequencing clone quantification. Via MiXCR, TCRdb re-called the PCR reads, giving one row per CDR3 protein. The sample carries under 650,000 distinct CDR3 sequences, roughly 21% recorded once. Germline CDR1 MDHEN, CDR2 SYDVKM. The CDR3 has 14 amino acids. Whole-study results and caveats: Clones of above 20 RNA copies carried over 97% of effector molecules; in naive cells they carried under 1%.

Sorting was used to obtain naive CD8 T cells (CD8+CD4-CCR7+CD45RA+). The specimen was naive CD8+ T cells from blood, with Jurkat cell RNA spiked in. The subset denotes: FACS-sorted CD8+CD4-CCR7+CD45RA+ naive T cells. V and J are TRBV28 and TRBJ2-7; D tentatively reads TRBD1 or TRBD2 (5 bases each). The receptor was derived from a human donor in good health. Some libraries in this study had Jurkat cell RNA spiked in. DNA for the CDR3: TGTGCCAGCGGTTTTCGCGCAGGGAGAAACGAGCAGTACTTC. Amino acid sequence: CASGFRAGRNEQYF.